The clone carrying this TCR beta chain was detected ten times or more. What it binds is not known. Diagnostic decisions used clinical symptoms, serum thyroxine and TRAb, thyroid ultrasound and orbital computed tomography. The sample originates from a study of T cells in Graves' hyperthyroidism and ophthalmopathy. What was amplified from RNA transcripts were TCR beta CDR3 regions. HTBI primers drove first-round RT-PCR of the TCR CDR3. MiXCR was run by TCRdb on the multiplex PCR reads, yielding one entry per CDR3 protein. Among 550,000 to 600,000 distinct CDR3 sequences listed, about half were seen once. Whole-study findings and limits: Most thyroid clonotypes with frequency above 0.001 were detected in blood. From stable hyperthyroidism, ophthalmopathy was separated by a 13 V-J model.

The CDR3 spans 14 residues. V was cut by 0 bases and J by 7 bases, with 13 bases left in between. Germline CDR1 MNHEY, CDR2 SVGAGI. V gene TRBV6-5 combines with J gene TRBJ2-7; no clear D gene. The sequencing input was peripheral blood or thyroid tissue (not recorded which). This sequence was found in an adult woman with Graves' disease, either hyperthyroidism or ophthalmopathy (not recorded which). CDR3 coding DNA: TGTGCCAGCAGTTACTCGTCCTCGGATCGGGAGCAGTACTTC. Its protein is CASSYSSSDREQYF.